This T cell receptor (beta chain) was sequenced in a study of graft-versus-host responses after intestinal transplantation. About the research overall: Every recipient had anti-thymocyte globulin induction and around 3 years of tacrolimus plus steroids. Notes on the study in general: HvG clone declines early post-transplant were associated with peak circulating GvH levels. GvH clones turned up in recipient marrow; some had shown up first in ileum or blood.

Clones were read by immunoSEQ multiplex PCR, and TCRdb kept only the in-frame ones, dropping some. The table has 41,000 or so clones, 85% to 95% seen once. The germline V gene encodes CDR1 LGHNA and CDR2 YNFKEQ. The CDR3 has 19 amino acids. V trimming: 5 bases; J trimming: 2 bases; junction bases outside the gene matches: 14. Points on this clone: Its antigen remains unidentified.

The sequence derives from a human donor who was the organ donor for an intestinal transplant. The V gene is TRBV4-2, the J gene TRBJ2-3; TRBD2 agrees at 12 bases. The sample consisted of unstimulated CD8+ T cells sorted from spleen or lymph node cells, taken before transplant. The CDR3 loop reads CASSYPSWASGGDTDTQYF. For the CDR3, the DNA is TGTGCCAGCAGCTACCCATCATGGGCTAGCGGGGGGGACACAGATACGCAGTATTTT.